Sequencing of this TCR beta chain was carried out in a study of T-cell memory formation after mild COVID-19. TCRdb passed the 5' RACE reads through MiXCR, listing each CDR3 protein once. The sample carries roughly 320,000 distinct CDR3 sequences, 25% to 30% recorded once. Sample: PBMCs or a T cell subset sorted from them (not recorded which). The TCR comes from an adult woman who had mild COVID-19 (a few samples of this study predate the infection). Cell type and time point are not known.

The CDR3 here is CASSPEFRRANVLTF. As DNA, the CDR3 is TGTGCCAGCAGCCCCGAATTCCGCAGGGCCAACGTCCTGACTTTC. V gene TRBV6-5 combines with J gene TRBJ2-6, with D hard to call. The V gene lost 6 bases and the J gene lost 5 bases, with 14 bases spanning the gap. Germline loops: CDR1 MNHEY, CDR2 SVGAGI. The length of the CDR3 is 15 residues.